These 17 T cell receptor beta chains share one sample of origin, sequenced in a study of T-cell reconstitution after alpha-beta-depleted transplantation in children. Notes on the study in general: Counts and diversity of T cells one year after transplant came mostly from newly produced T cells.

These receptors are not linked to any known antigen. Unique molecular identifiers were incorporated when the TCRbeta library was constructed. From the PCR reads, TCRdb called clonotypes with MiXCR, one entry per CDR3 protein. The data contain fewer than 350,000 distinct CDR3 sequences, less than 9.5% of them singletons. Sequencing used peripheral blood, obtained 360 days after TCRalphabeta/CD19-depleted stem cell transplant. The receptors come from a female patient aged 2-15 years who had a stem cell transplant for Fanconi anemia, so the T cells may come from the graft donor.

This clonotype was picked up many times. The chain is built from TRBV11-2 and TRBJ2-1; maybe TRBD2 (7 bases). Germline V lookup: CDR1 SGHAT, CDR2 FQNNGV. Trimming left V 2 bases short and J 10 bases short, with 18 bases between. The CDR3 is 15 amino acids. The DNA for the CDR3 is TGTGCCAGCAGCTTAAGTGGGGGGGCCTCTCGGGAGCAGTTCTTC. Its translation is CASSLSGGASREQFF.

This clonotype was detected a few times. CDR3 nucleotide sequence: TGCGCCAGCAGCTTAGAGTTCGGGGGGCCGGAGGAGACCCAGTACTTC. It specifies CASSLEFGGPEETQYF. This chain links TRBV5-1 with TRBJ2-5; D might be TRBD2 (7 bases). The germline V gene encodes CDR1 SGHRS and CDR2 YFSETQ. The CDR3 covers 16 residues. Trimming shortened V by 2 bases and J by 5 bases, and 19 bases separated the two germline ends.

The gene calls are TRBV20-1 and TRBJ1-5, with TRBD1 matching 10 bases. The V gene's germline CDR1 is DFQATT and CDR2 SNEGSKA (reference sequence). V shed 6 bases, J shed 5 bases, and the junction held 7 bases outside the gene matches. This CDR3 is built from 14 residues. In nucleotides, the CDR3 is TGCAGTGCCCCACGGACAGGGGGTTATCAGCCCCAGCATTTT. Its protein is CSAPRTGGYQPQHF.

In this sample, this clonotype turned up many times. This rearrangement joins TRBV7-6 to TRBJ2-7; D unresolved. V lost 2 bases to trimming and J lost 4 bases, with 18 bases between them. Germline V gene sequence: CDR1 SGHVS, CDR2 FNYEAQ. CDR3 length: 16 amino acids. The CDR3: CASSLLGFPAAYEQYF. The CDR3 coding sequence is TGTGCCAGCAGCTTATTAGGGTTCCCGGCGGCGTACGAGCAGTACTTC.

V usage is TRBV15 and J usage is TRBJ1-1; no reliable D call. The CDR3 sequence is 15 residues long. V lost 5 bases, J lost 10 bases, and 23 bases lay in between. Germline V gene data show CDR1 as LNHNV and CDR2 as YYDKDF (reference sequence). Here the CDR3 DNA reads TGTGCCACCAGCGCAGAGAATTGGCCAACCGTATCAGCTTTCTTT. Amino acid sequence: CATSAENWPTVSAFF.

This clonotype was seen repeatedly, ten times or more. The chain recombines TRBV29-1 with TRBJ2-1, with a tentative D call TRBD2 (5 bases). Germline V lookup: CDR1 SQVTM, CDR2 ANQGSEA. V was trimmed by 1 base and J by 8 bases, leaving 9 bases between them. The CDR3 covers 12 residues. The CDR3 here is CSVEGLAYEQFF. CDR3 nucleotide sequence: TGCAGCGTTGAAGGGCTAGCTTATGAGCAGTTCTTC.

The chain combines TRBV7-3 with TRBJ2-3; 10 bases match TRBD2. After removal of 1 base from V and 5 bases from J, the junction contained 6 bases not matched to a gene. Germline values: CDR1 SGHTA, CDR2 FQGTGA. The CDR3 spans 16 residues. The CDR3 region has the DNA TGTGCCAGCAGCTTAATAGCGGGGGGCCAGATAGATACGCAGTATTTT. It encodes CASSLIAGGQIDTQYF.

The J gene is TRBJ2-3, the V gene TRBV2; possible D gene TRBD2, 5 bases. CDR3 length equals 14 residues. From germline, CDR1 is SNHLY and CDR2 FYNNEI. V lost 9 bases to trimming and J lost 0 bases, with 13 bases between them. The CDR3 is CARVLVPSTDTQYF. DNA for the CDR3: TGTGCCAGGGTACTAGTTCCTAGCACAGATACGCAGTATTTT.

With respect to this clonotype: It may be a read error: a sequence one base away is much more abundant. The chain uses TRBV9 and TRBJ2-3, with TRBD1 matching over 8 bases. This CDR3 region has 16 residues. Germline V CDR1 and CDR2: SGDLS, YYNGEE. Unmatched junction bases numbered 11, after V lost 3 bases and J lost 5 bases. The CDR3 coding sequence is TGTGCCAGCAGCGCTTTAGCGACAGGGGTCATAGATACGCAGTATTTT. This encodes CASSALATGVIDTQYF.

Ten or more counts support this clonotype. This chain joins TRBV28 and TRBJ1-5; possible D gene TRBD1, 6 bases. The CDR3 is made up of 12 amino acids. Germline-derived CDR1 and CDR2 are MDHEN and SYDVKM. V lost 11 bases to trimming and J lost 2 bases, with 10 bases between them. CDR3 amino acids: CAGRTGNQPQHF. CDR3 sequence (DNA): TGTGCCGGACGGACAGGCAATCAGCCCCAGCATTTT.

The chain joins TRBV24-1 to TRBJ2-5; 11 bases match TRBD1. This CDR3 contains 16 residues. Germline assignment: CDR1 KGHDR and CDR2 SFDVKD. After removal of 3 bases from V and 4 bases from J, the junction contained 6 bases not matched to a gene. CDR3 residues: CATSDEDRGRSETQYF. CDR3 DNA: TGTGCCACCAGTGATGAGGACAGGGGGCGCTCAGAGACCCAGTACTTC.

This clonotype was seen only a few times. This chain links TRBV7-8 with TRBJ2-3, with D tentatively TRBD2 (6 bases). The CDR3 length is 14 residues. Germline-derived CDR1 and CDR2 are SGHVS and FQNEAQ. The V end was cut by 2 bases, the J end by 9 bases, with 15 bases between. CDR3 protein: CASSLPGLRDTQYF. In DNA form, the CDR3 reads TGTGCCAGCAGCTTACCGGGACTCCGAGACACGCAGTATTTT.

The table lists this clonotype with many counts. V usage is TRBV6-5 and J usage is TRBJ2-3, with a weak D call TRBD2 (7 bases). Germline V gives CDR1 MNHEY, CDR2 SVGAGI. The CDR3 contains 15 residues. The V and J ends lost 3 bases and 0 bases respectively, with 10 bases between them. The CDR3 sequence: CASSYGGASTDTQYF. For the CDR3, the DNA is TGTGCCAGCAGTTATGGGGGGGCTAGCACAGATACGCAGTATTTT.

The gene calls are TRBV9 and TRBJ1-6, with 7 bases that match TRBD1. V dropped 0 bases and J dropped 9; count of bases not matched to a gene: 6. Germline-derived CDR1 and CDR2 are SGDLS and YYNGEE. The CDR3 has 15 residues. CDR3 DNA: TGTGCCAGCAGCGTAGTCGGGACAGAAGGTTCACCCCTCCACTTT. Translated, it gives CASSVVGTEGSPLHF.

This clonotype was seen ten or more times. V is TRBV7-9 and J is TRBJ2-7; tentatively, D is TRBD1 or TRBD2 (5 bases each). Per the germline V gene, CDR1 is SEHNR and CDR2 is FQNEAQ (reference sequence). V lost 2 bases and J lost 3, with 17 bases in between. The CDR3 contains 16 residues. CDR3 residues: CASSLSSGTGIYEQYF. In DNA, the CDR3 is TGTGCCAGCAGCTTATCTTCCGGGACGGGCATCTACGAGCAGTACTTC.

The rearrangement uses TRBV9 and TRBJ2-3; TRBD2 aligns across 12 bases. CDR1 SGDLS and CDR2 YYNGEE come from the germline V gene. The CDR3 has 17 residues. V lost 2 bases, J lost 6 bases, and 10 bases stayed unmatched. The CDR3 coding sequence is TGTGCCAGCAGCGTCAGTCTAGCGGGGGGGCCCGAGGATACGCAGTATTTT. Translating gives CASSVSLAGGPEDTQYF.

Details on this clonotype: Being one base from a much bigger clone, this may be a read error. V usage is TRBV4-2 and J usage is TRBJ2-1; maybe TRBD2 (5 bases). This CDR3 has 15 amino acids. CDR1 and CDR2 from the germline V gene are LGHNA and YNFKEQ. The CDR3 sequence is CASSQEGSSYNEEFF. CDR3 DNA: TGTGCCAGCAGCCAAGAAGGGAGCTCCTACAATGAGGAGTTCTTC.